This T cell receptor beta chain was sequenced for a study of CD8+ T cells in alopecia areata. About the study: Treated patients took oral tofacitinib at 5 to 10 mg twice daily.

This sample's treatment: oral pan-JAK inhibitor, 5-10 mg twice daily. Extracted RNA was reverse transcribed into cDNA, the sequencing template. Using immunoSEQ multiplex PCR, the repertoire was profiled, and TCRdb retains in-frame clones only, with some absent. Among tens of thousands of clones listed, 29% were seen once. Points from the study as a whole: Normal scalp had lower clonality than lesional scalp, with alopecia totalis/universalis lesions showing this most strongly.

Comment on this clone: Its antigen is unidentified.

With 7 bases removed from V and 2 bases from J, the gap between germline ends came to 12 bases. The CDR3 contains 12 residues. CDR1 is SQVTM and CDR2 is ANQGSEA in the germline V gene. The receptor's source is a human donor with alopecia areata. This chain connects TRBV29-1 to TRBJ2-7; D remains unclear. The starting material was CD8+ T cells sorted from blood, obtained at week 4, from a patient treated with tofacitinib. CDR3 in DNA: TGCAGCGCCCTCCTCCCCCCCTACGAGCAGTACTTC. This codes for CSALLPPYEQYF.